This TCR beta chain is from a study of blood T cell repertoires in COVID-19 (dated by TCRdb to 2020 to 2021). For context, the study as a whole: The collaborator samples originated in the United States, Italy and Spain and spanned the acute and convalescent phases of COVID-19. The repertoires were made available in a free public database intended to serve as a resource for research on the immune response to SARS-CoV-2. Deeply sampled blood TCRbeta repertoires from subjects exposed to, actively infected with, or recovered from COVID-19 were included in the dataset. Nearly every sample came with metadata listing a de-identified subject ID, COVID-19 status, age in years and sex. Where available, HLA class I and class II types were taken from metadata supplied by the sample provider and were not determined by assay-based typing. Samples were obtained from the ongoing ImmuneRACE study (first 160 participants) and from over 1,000 subjects provided by 6 global collaborators. The material from the prospective study consisted of cDNA or gDNA derived from T cells, B-cell-depleted T cells, or PBMCs. The research as a whole found: The quantity of clinical and demographic metadata differed by source and by participant and was supplied without curation.

The immunoSEQ Assay, a bias-controlled multiplex PCR, was used to amplify TCRbeta CDR3 regions from genomic DNA. In the paper's pipeline: Nucleated cell counts per sample were estimated from amplification of reference gene primers within the assay. To quantify the absolute abundance of each unique TCRbeta CDR3 rearrangement, sequence reads were collapsed and filtered. For each sample, productive Simpson clonality was calculated by taking the square root of Simpson's diversity index across productive rearrangements. TCRdb limited this immuneACCESS table to in-frame rearrangements with V and J called. A share of clones is missing; checked studies link under half to unresolved V genes, and the rest is unexplained. The DNA gave D and trimming, while V, J and clone size come from that table. Recorded for this sample are under 150,000 clones; approximately 73% of them occurred a single time. About 4% of the sample rests with the top ten.

Turning to this clone: Its antigen target is currently unknown. No quality values exist for individual bases; no much larger clone is one base distant.

Each collaborating institution followed its own protocols to collect whole blood in K2EDTA tubes. For TCRbeta analysis, collaborator samples were shipped as frozen whole blood, as isolated PBMCs, or as DNA extracted from either sample type. The germline V gene yields SNHLY for CDR1 and FYNNEI for CDR2. The CDR3, from cysteine to phenylalanine, totals 15 residues. Just CDR3 DNA is preserved here, 45 bases in frame from base 1. At the junction V is shortened by 3 bases and J by 2 bases, with 13 bases in between. The chain uses TRBV2 and TRBJ1-1, with TRBD1 tentatively as D gene (6 bases match). The clonotype comes from a man in his sixties with acute or convalescent COVID-19. The specimen sequenced was peripheral blood. The bases are TGTGCCAGCAGTGAGATGGGGGCAGTAAACACTGAAGCTTTCTTT. It encodes CASSEMGAVNTEAFF.